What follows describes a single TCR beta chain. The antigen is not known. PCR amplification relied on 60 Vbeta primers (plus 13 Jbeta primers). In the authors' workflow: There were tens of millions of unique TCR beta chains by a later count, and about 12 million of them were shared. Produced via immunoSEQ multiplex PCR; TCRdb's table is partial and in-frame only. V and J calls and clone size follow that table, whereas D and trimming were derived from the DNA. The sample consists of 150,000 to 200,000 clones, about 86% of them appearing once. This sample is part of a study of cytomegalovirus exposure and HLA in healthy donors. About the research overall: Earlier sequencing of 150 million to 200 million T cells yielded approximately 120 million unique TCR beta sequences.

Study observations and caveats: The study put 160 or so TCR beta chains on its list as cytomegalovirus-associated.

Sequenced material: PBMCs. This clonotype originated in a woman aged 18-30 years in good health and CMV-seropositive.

CDR3 sequence reads: CAWSGQAAYGYTF. The DNA for the CDR3 is TGTGCCTGGAGCGGACAGGCTGCATATGGCTACACCTTC. V is TRBV30 and J is TRBJ1-2; 7 bases map to TRBD1. The CDR3 loop spans 13 amino acids. CDR1 is GTSNPN and CDR2 is SVGIG in the germline V gene (reference sequence). The V gene end was trimmed by 3 bases and the J gene end by 5 bases; junction bases not matched to a gene: 6. Full variable domain (outside the CDR3, taken from reference TRBV30 and TRBJ1-2): SQTIHQWPATLVQPVGSPLSLECTVEGTSNPNLYWYRQAAGRGLQLLFYSVGIGQISSEVPQNLSASRPQDRQFILSSKKLLLSDSGFYLCAWSGQAAYGYTFGSGTRLTVV.